This T cell receptor (beta chain) was profiled in a study of shared clonotypes between healthy human individuals. Trimming stripped 3 bases from V and 7 bases from J, with 16 bases between. Germline CDR1 and CDR2: LNHDA and SQIVND (reference sequence). The CDR3 is 15 amino acids. The donors were adults (healthy and HIV-negative) with no recent acute infections or vaccinations. CD45RA+ naive and CD45RA-negative memory subsets were separated from CD4+ cells. Overall study findings and caveats: Non-shared clonotypes had lower generation probabilities than those shared by all four donors.

Sequenced by immunoSEQ multiplex PCR; TCRdb stores in-frame clones only, minus some. Here the sample spans roughly 680,000 clones, approximately 72% being singletons. A remark on this clone: The antigen is not known.

The sample was memory CD4+ T cells sorted from blood. Subset: CD45RA-negative fraction. This receptor was taken from a woman aged 25-40 years in good health. The chain uses TRBV19 and TRBJ1-5; tentative D call: TRBD1 (5 bases). In DNA form, the CDR3 reads TGTGCCAGTAGTATCGGGGCTTCAGGGCGACAGCCCCAGCATTTT. Translated, it gives CASSIGASGRQPQHF. The variable domain in full, completed from reference TRBV19 and TRBJ1-5, reads DGGITQSPKYLFRKEGQNVTLSCEQNLNHDAMYWYRQDPGQGLRLIYYSQIVNDFQKGDIAEGYSVSREKKESFPLTVTSAQKNPTAFYLCASSIGASGRQPQHFGDGTRLSIL.